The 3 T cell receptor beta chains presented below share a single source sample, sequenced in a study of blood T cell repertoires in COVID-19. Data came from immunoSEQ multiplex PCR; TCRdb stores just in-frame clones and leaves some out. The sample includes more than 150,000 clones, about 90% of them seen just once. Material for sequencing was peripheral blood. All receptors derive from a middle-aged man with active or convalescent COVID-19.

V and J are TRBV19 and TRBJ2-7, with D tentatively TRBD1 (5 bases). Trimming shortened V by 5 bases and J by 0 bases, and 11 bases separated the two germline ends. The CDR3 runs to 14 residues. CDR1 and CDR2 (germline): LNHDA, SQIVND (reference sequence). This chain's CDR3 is CASSLTGPSYEQYF. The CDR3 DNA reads TGTGCCAGTAGTCTCACAGGTCCCTCCTACGAGCAGTACTTC.

CDR3 residues: CASSLPGQNYGYTF. DNA for the CDR3: TGTGCCAGCAGCTTACCGGGACAGAACTATGGCTACACCTTC. The rearrangement links TRBV7-9 to TRBJ1-2, with 7 bases lining up with TRBD1. Germline CDR1 SEHNR, CDR2 FQNEAQ (reference sequence). The J segment lost 2 bases and the V segment lost 2 bases, leaving 2 bases of the junction unmatched. The CDR3 loop spans 14 amino acids.

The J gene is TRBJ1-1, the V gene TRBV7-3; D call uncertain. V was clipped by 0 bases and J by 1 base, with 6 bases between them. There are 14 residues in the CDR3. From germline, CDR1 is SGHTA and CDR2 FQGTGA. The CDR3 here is CASSLTTGNTEAFF. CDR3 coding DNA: TGTGCCAGCAGCTTAACGACGGGGAACACTGAAGCTTTCTTT. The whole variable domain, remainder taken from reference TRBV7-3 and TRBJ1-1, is GAGVSQTPSNKVTEKGKYVELRCDPISGHTALYWYRQSLGQGPEFLIYFQGTGAADDSGLPNDRFFAVRPEGSVSTLKIQRTERGDSAVYLCASSLTTGNTEAFFGQGTRLTVV.